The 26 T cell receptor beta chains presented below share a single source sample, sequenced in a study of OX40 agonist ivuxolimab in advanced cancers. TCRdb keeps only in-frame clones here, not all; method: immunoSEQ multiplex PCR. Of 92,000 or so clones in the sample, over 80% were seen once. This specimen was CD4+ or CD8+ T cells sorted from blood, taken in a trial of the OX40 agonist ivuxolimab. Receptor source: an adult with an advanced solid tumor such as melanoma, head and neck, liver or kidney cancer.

For the CDR3, the DNA is TGTGCCAGCAGCGCCCGGGAGGGTGTTAGCACAGATACGCAGTATTTT. Translating gives CASSAREGVSTDTQYF. The chain employs TRBV9 and TRBJ2-3; 8 bases line up with TRBD2. The CDR3 spans 16 residues. Germline V gene data show CDR1 as SGDLS and CDR2 as YYNGEE. Losses at the gene ends were 3 bases for V and 0 bases for J; bases not matched to a gene: 6. Full variable domain (missing parts from reference TRBV9 and TRBJ2-3): DSGVTQTPKHLITATGQRVTLRCSPRSGDLSVYWYQQSLDQGLQFLIQYYNGEERAKGNILERFSAQQFPDLHSELNLSSLELGDSALYFCASSAREGVSTDTQYFGPGTRLTVL.

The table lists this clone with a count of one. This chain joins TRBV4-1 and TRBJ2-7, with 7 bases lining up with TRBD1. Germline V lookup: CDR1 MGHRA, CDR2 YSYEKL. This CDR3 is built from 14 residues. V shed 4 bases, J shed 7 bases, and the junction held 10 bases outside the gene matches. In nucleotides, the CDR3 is TGCGCCAGCAGCCTCCCGATAGGGGGCGGAGAGCAGTACTTC. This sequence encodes CASSLPIGGGEQYF.

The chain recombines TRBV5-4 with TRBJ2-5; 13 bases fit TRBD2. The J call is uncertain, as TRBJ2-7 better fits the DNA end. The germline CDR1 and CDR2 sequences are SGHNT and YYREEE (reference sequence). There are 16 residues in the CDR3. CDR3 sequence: CASSQGTSGTPYEQYF. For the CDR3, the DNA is TGTGCCAGCAGCCAGGGGACTAGCGGGACCCCCTACGAGCAGTACTTC.

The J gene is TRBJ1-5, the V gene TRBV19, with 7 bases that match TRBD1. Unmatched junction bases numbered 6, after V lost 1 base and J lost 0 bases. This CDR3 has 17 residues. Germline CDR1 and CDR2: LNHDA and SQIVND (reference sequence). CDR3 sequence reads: CASSIGRGRNSNQPQHF. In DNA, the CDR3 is TGTGCCAGTAGTATAGGAAGGGGGCGAAATAGCAATCAGCCCCAGCATTTT.

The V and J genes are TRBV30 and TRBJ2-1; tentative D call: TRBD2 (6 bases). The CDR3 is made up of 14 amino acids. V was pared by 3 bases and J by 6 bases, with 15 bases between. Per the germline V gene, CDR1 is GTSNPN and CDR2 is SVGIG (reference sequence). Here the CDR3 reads CAWSWSGQSNEQFF. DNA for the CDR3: TGTGCCTGGAGCTGGAGCGGGCAATCCAATGAGCAGTTCTTC.

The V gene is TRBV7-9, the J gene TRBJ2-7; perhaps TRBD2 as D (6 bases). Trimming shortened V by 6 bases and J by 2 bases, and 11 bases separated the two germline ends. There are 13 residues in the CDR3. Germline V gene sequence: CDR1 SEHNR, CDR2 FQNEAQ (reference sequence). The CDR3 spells CASSSGDPYEQYF. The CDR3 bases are TGTGCCAGCAGTTCGGGGGACCCCTACGAGCAGTACTTC. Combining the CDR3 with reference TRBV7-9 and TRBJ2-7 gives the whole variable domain DTGVSQNPRHKITKRGQNVTFRCDPISEHNRLYWYRQTLGQGPEFLTYFQNEAQLEKSRLLSDRFSAERPKGSFSTLEIQRTEQGDSAMYLCASSSGDPYEQYFGPGTRLTVT.

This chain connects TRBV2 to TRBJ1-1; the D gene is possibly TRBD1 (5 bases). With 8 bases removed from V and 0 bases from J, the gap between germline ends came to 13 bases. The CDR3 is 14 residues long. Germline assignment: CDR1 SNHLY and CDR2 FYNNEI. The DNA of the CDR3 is TGTGCCAGCGAGGGGCGACCAATGAACACTGAAGCTTTCTTT. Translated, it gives CASEGRPMNTEAFF.

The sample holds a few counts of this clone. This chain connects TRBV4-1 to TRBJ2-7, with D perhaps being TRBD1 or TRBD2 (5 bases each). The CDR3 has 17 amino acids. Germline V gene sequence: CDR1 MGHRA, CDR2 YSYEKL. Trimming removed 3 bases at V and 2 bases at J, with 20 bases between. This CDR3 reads CASSQPSGEGTPYEQYF. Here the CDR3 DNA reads TGCGCCAGCAGCCAGCCTAGTGGAGAGGGGACGCCCTACGAGCAGTACTTC.

The CDR3 coding sequence is TGTGCCAGCAGCCAGTCTACCCTCCCCGACACAGATACGCAGTATTTT. Encoded protein: CASSQSTLPDTDTQYF. The rearrangement uses TRBV4-2 and TRBJ2-3; D uncertain. The ends were cut back, 3 bases at V and 2 bases at J, with 15 bases in the middle. The CDR3 is 16 residues long. The germline V gene encodes CDR1 LGHNA and CDR2 YNFKEQ.

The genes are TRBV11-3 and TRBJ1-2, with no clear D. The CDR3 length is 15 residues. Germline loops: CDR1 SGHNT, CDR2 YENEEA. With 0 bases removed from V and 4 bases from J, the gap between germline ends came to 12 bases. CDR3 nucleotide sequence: TGTGCCAGCAGCTTAGACCGGAACAACGGCTATGGCTACACCTTC. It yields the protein CASSLDRNNGYGYTF.

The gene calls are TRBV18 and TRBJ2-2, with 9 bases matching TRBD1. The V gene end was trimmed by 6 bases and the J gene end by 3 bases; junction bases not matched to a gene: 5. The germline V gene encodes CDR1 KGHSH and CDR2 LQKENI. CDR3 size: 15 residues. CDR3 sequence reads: CASSPGTGYTGELFF. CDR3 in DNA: TGTGCCAGCTCTCCCGGGACAGGGTACACCGGGGAGCTGTTTTTT.

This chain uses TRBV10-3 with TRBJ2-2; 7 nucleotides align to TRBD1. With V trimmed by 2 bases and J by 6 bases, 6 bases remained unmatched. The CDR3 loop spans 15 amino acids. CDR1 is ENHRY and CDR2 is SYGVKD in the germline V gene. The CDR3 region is CAISETPQGPGELFF. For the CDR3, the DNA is TGTGCCATCAGTGAGACACCACAGGGGCCCGGGGAGCTGTTTTTT.

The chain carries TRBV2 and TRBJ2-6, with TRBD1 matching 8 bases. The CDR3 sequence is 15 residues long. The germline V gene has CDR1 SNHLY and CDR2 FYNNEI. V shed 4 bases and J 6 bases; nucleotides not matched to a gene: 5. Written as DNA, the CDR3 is TGTGCCAGCAGTGTGGACAGGGTGGTGGCCAACGTCCTGACTTTC. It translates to CASSVDRVVANVLTF.

CDR3 sequence reads: CASSYLAWVKQNIQYF. CDR3 sequence (DNA): TGTGCCAGCAGTTACTTGGCTTGGGTTAAACAAAACATTCAGTACTTC. The V gene is TRBV6-6, the J gene TRBJ2-4; D is undetermined. CDR1 and CDR2 from the germline V gene are MNHNY and SVGAGI (reference sequence). Between the trimmed V and J ends, which lost 1 base and 5 bases, there was a span of 15 bases. This CDR3 has 16 residues.

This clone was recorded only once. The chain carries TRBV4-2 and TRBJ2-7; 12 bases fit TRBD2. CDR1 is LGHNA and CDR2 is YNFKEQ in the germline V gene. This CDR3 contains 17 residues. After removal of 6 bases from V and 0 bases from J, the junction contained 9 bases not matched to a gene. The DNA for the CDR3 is TGTGCCAGCAGGGTAACGACTAGCGGGAGTATCTCCTACGAGCAGTACTTC. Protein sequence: CASRVTTSGSISYEQYF.

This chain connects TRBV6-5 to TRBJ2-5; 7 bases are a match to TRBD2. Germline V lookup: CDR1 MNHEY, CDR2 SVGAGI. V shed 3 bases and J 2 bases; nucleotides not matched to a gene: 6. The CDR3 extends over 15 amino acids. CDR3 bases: TGTGCCAGCAGTTATAACCACGGGGGGCAAGAGACCCAGTACTTC. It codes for CASSYNHGGQETQYF.

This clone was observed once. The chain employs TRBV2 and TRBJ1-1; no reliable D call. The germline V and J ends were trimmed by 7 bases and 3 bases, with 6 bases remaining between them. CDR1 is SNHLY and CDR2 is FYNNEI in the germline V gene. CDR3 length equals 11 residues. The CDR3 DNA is TGTGCCAGCACCTGGTACACTGAAGCTTTCTTT. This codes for CASTWYTEAFF.

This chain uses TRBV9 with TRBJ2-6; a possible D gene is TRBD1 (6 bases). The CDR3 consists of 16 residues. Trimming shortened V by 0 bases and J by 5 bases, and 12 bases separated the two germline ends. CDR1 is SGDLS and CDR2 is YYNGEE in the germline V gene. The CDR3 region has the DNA TGTGCCAGCAGCGTAGCTTACAGGGACCGGGCCAACGTCCTGACTTTC. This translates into CASSVAYRDRANVLTF.

This chain's CDR3 is CASSSTRDTNEKLFF. CDR3 nucleotides: TGTGCCAGCAGCTCTACCAGGGACACTAATGAAAAACTGTTTTTT. This chain connects TRBV6-6 to TRBJ1-4, with D maybe TRBD1 (5 bases). V lost 6 bases and J lost 2, with 13 bases in between. The CDR3 has 15 amino acids. Looked up from germline, CDR1 is MNHNY and CDR2 is SVGAGI (reference sequence).

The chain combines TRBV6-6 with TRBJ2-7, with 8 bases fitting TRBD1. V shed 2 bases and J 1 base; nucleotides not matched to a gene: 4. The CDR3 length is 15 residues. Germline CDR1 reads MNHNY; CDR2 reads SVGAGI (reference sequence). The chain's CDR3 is CASSYRTGTSYEQYF. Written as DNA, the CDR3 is TGTGCCAGCAGTTACAGGACAGGGACGTCCTACGAGCAGTACTTC.

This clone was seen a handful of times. CDR3 coding DNA: TGTGCCAGCAGCTTAGCGGGAGTTTACGAGCAGTACTTC. Amino acid sequence: CASSLAGVYEQYF. The rearrangement uses TRBV7-2 and TRBJ2-7; possibly TRBD2 for D (5 bases). Germline CDR1 is SGHTA and CDR2 is FQGNSA. Trimming pared 0 bases from V and 4 bases from J, leaving 7 bases between. The CDR3 length is 13 residues.

CDR3 sequence reads: CASSLDMGVWNEKLFF. Written as DNA, the CDR3 is TGTGCCAGCAGCTTAGATATGGGTGTATGGAATGAAAAACTGTTTTTT. This chain links TRBV11-2 with TRBJ1-4, with D hard to call. Germline V lookup: CDR1 SGHAT, CDR2 FQNNGV. This CDR3 has 16 amino acids. Trimming left V 0 bases short and J 5 bases short, with 13 bases between.

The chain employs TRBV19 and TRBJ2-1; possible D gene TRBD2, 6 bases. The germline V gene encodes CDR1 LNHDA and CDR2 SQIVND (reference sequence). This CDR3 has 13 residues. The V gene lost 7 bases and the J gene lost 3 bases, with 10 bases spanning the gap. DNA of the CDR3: TGTGCCAGTATAAGCGGGTTCTACAATGAGCAGTTCTTC. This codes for CASISGFYNEQFF. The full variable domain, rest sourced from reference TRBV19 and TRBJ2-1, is DGGITQSPKYLFRKEGQNVTLSCEQNLNHDAMYWYRQDPGQGLRLIYYSQIVNDFQKGDIAEGYSVSREKKESFPLTVTSAQKNPTAFYLCASISGFYNEQFFGPGTRLTVL.

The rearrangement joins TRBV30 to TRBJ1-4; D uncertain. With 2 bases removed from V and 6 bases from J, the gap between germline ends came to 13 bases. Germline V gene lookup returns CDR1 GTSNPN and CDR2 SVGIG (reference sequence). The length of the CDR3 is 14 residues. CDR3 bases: TGTGCCTGGAGTTACGGAAAAGATCATGAAAAACTGTTTTTT. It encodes CAWSYGKDHEKLFF.

CDR3 sequence reads: CAISATPAAGGRLSTDTQYF. The CDR3 DNA is TGTGCCATCAGTGCCACCCCTGCAGCGGGAGGCCGCCTTAGCACAGATACGCAGTATTTT. The chain is built from TRBV10-3 and TRBJ2-3, with 9 bases aligning to TRBD2. V was clipped by 4 bases and J by 0 bases; unmatched bases: 17. This CDR3 is built from 20 residues. CDR1 is ENHRY, CDR2 SYGVKD, per germline.

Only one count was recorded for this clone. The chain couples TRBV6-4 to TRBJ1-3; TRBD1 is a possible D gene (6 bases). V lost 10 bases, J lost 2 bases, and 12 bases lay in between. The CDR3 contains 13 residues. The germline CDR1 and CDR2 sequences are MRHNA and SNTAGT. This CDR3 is CANNRVAGNTIYF. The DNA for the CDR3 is TGTGCCAACAACAGGGTGGCTGGAAACACCATATATTTT.